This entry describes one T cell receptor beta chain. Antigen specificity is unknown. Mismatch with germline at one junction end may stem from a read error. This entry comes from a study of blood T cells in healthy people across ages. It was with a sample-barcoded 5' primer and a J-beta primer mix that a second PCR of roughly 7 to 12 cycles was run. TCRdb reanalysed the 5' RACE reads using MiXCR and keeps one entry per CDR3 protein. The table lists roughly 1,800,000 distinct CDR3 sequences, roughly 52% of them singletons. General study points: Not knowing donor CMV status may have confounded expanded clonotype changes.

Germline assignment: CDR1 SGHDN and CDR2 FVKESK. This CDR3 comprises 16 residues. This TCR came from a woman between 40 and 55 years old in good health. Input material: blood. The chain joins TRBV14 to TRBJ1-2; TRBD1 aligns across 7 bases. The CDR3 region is CASSSRTGLTNYGHTF. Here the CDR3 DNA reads TGTGCCAGCAGCAGCCGGACAGGACTCACTAACTATGGCCACACCTTC.